The sample holds a few counts of the clone carrying this TCR beta chain. Antigen: not known. V trimming: 4 bases; J trimming: 7 bases; junction bases outside the gene matches: 8. Germline V lookup: CDR1 MNHEY, CDR2 SMNVEV (reference sequence). The CDR3 is 17 residues long. MiXCR, run by TCRdb on the reads, gives a single entry per CDR3 protein. The repertoire includes more than 45,000 distinct CDR3 sequences, about a fifth of them detected once, and 55% to 65% sits in the top ten. The entry originates in a study of T cell repertoires in cytomegalovirus infection. Overall study context: It was the public TCR beta signatures that indicated both CMV infection and matching HLA type.

Findings of the study overall: Across the ex vivo response, the dominant clonotypes were HLA-C-restricted CMV-specific TCR beta clonotypes.

The chain couples TRBV27 to TRBJ2-2; 14 bases map to TRBD2. This specimen consisted of CD8+ T cells from cultured PBMCs, obtained from culture after CMV antigen stimulation. The clonotype was recovered from a human donor in good health (CMV status not recorded). Some clones in this sample may be carry-over from other donors' samples. CDR3 sequence (DNA): TGTGCCAGCAGTTCCCCGACTAGCGGGAGGGTTTACGGGGAGCTGTTTTTT. Protein product: CASSSPTSGRVYGELFF.